The 13 T cell receptor beta chains below come from one sample, sequenced in a study of T cell repertoires in ileal Crohn's disease. The time point denotes: neoterminal ileum biopsy at postoperative endoscopy, about 6 months after surgery. Data came from immunoSEQ multiplex PCR; TCRdb stores just in-frame clones and leaves some out. This sample has about 3,900 clones, with around 71% found just once. Sequencing was done on a sample of ileal tissue. The receptors come from an adult with Crohn's disease.

The V call is TRBV19, the J call TRBJ1-3; D unresolved. The V and J ends lost 5 bases and 0 bases respectively, with 11 bases between them. Per germline, CDR1 LNHDA and CDR2 SQIVND (reference sequence). The CDR3 totals 15 residues. This CDR3 reads CASSLHRSSGNTIYF. The DNA of the CDR3 is TGTGCCAGTAGTCTACACCGGAGCTCTGGAAACACCATATATTTT.

The genes are TRBV11-2 and TRBJ2-5; D gene unclear. Germline-derived CDR1 and CDR2 are SGHAT and FQNNGV. V lost 2 bases, J lost 1 base, and 8 bases lay in between. CDR3 length: 14 amino acids. CDR3 DNA sequence: TGTGCCAGCAGCTTATTTCCGGGCCAAGAGACCCAGTACTTC. The encoded protein is CASSLFPGQETQYF.

CDR3 amino acids: CASRPSTGGWYEQYF. The CDR3 DNA follows: TGTGCCAGCAGACCATCTACAGGGGGGTGGTACGAGCAGTACTTC. The chain couples TRBV6-5 to TRBJ2-7; TRBD1 agrees at 8 bases. This CDR3 comprises 15 residues. Looked up from germline, CDR1 is MNHEY and CDR2 is SVGAGI. Trimming cost V 6 bases and J 4 bases; bases outside gene matches: 11.

The rearrangement uses TRBV19 and TRBJ1-2, with D unresolved. Germline V CDR1 and CDR2: LNHDA, SQIVND (reference sequence). The CDR3 runs 15 residues. V was cut by 3 bases and J by 4 bases, with 15 bases left in between. CDR3 region: CASSINHLEGYGYTF. The CDR3 region has the DNA TGTGCCAGTAGTATCAATCACCTGGAGGGCTATGGCTACACCTTC.

This chain uses TRBV14 with TRBJ1-2; the D is unclear. Per germline, CDR1 SGHDN and CDR2 FVKESK. Deletions cut 1 base from V and 3 bases from J, with 21 bases between. The CDR3 is 18 amino acids. The CDR3 is CASSQVSAGGKVHYGYTF. The CDR3 DNA follows: TGTGCCAGCAGCCAAGTTTCGGCCGGCGGGAAGGTCCACTATGGCTACACCTTC. The variable domain in full, completed from reference TRBV14 and TRBJ1-2, reads EAGVTQFPSHSVIEKGQTVTLRCDPISGHDNLYWYRRVMGKEIKFLLHFVKESKQDESGMPNNRFLAERTGGTYSTLKVQPAELEDSGVYFCASSQVSAGGKVHYGYTFGSGTRLTVV.

J is TRBJ2-1 and V is TRBV15; D might be TRBD1 (5 bases). CDR1 LNHNV and CDR2 YYDKDF come from the germline V gene (reference sequence). The V end lost 2 bases, the J end lost 5 bases, and 19 bases lay between the germline ends. This CDR3 has 17 amino acids. The CDR3 loop reads CATSRFPQGQGHNEQFF. In nucleotides, the CDR3 is TGTGCCACCAGCAGATTTCCTCAGGGCCAAGGCCACAATGAGCAGTTCTTC.

V gene TRBV5-1 combines with J gene TRBJ1-1, with TRBD1 identical over 8 bases. The V segment lost 2 bases and the J segment 0 bases; nucleotides outside the gene matches: 6. Germline CDR1 reads SGHRS; CDR2 reads YFSETQ. CDR3 size: 16 residues. The CDR3 sequence is CASSFGQGGMNTEAFF. The CDR3 bases are TGCGCCAGCAGCTTCGGACAGGGTGGGATGAACACTGAAGCTTTCTTT. Variable domain in full (rest from reference TRBV5-1 and TRBJ1-1): KAGVTQTPRYLIKTRGQQVTLSCSPISGHRSVSWYQQTPGQGLQFLFEYFSETQRNKGNFPGRFSGRQFSNSRSEMNVSTLELGDSALYLCASSFGQGGMNTEAFFGQGTRLTVV.

V is TRBV11-3 and J is TRBJ2-5, with D possibly being TRBD2 (6 bases). The CDR3 is 13 residues long. Looked up from germline, CDR1 is SGHNT and CDR2 is YENEEA. V was shortened by 2 bases and J by 5 bases, with 9 bases between the two germline ends. CDR3 residues: CASSLRGRETQYF. Written as DNA, the CDR3 is TGTGCCAGCAGCTTACGAGGGAGGGAGACCCAGTACTTC.

Note on this clone: The junction does not match germline at one end; this may be a read error. The CDR3 DNA reads as TGTGCTAGCAGCCCCCGGACTAGCGGGAGGGCGGCGGGGGAGCTGTTTTTT. It translates to CASSPRTSGRAAGELFF. The chain has TRBV7-7 and TRBJ2-2, with 15 bases fitting TRBD2. There are 17 residues in the CDR3. Germline CDR1 and CDR2: SSHAT and FNYEAQ (reference sequence).

The gene calls are TRBV14 and TRBJ2-1, with a tentative D call TRBD1 (6 bases). This CDR3 contains 15 residues. CDR1 is SGHDN, CDR2 FVKESK, per germline. The V gene lost 1 base and the J gene lost 10 bases, with 17 bases spanning the gap. The CDR3 region has the DNA TGTGCCAGCAGCCAAGTAGGGGGTAGCCCCGTCGAGCAGTTCTTC. Its translation is CASSQVGGSPVEQFF.

The chain recombines TRBV7-2 with TRBJ2-1; 9 positions match TRBD1. The length of the CDR3 is 15 residues. V was clipped by 7 bases and J by 2 bases; unmatched bases: 6. The germline gives CDR1 SGHTA, CDR2 FQGNSA. In DNA, the CDR3 is TGTGCCAGCACCCCTGACAGGGGGGCCTACAATGAGCAGTTCTTC. This translates into CASTPDRGAYNEQFF.

The rearrangement uses TRBV29-1 and TRBJ1-2; D gene unclear. CDR1 and CDR2 (germline): SQVTM, ANQGSEA. The V end was cut by 3 bases, the J end by 0 bases, with 8 bases between. The CDR3 totals 13 residues. The CDR3 sequence is CSVDGGTNYGYTF. In DNA, the CDR3 is TGCAGCGTTGATGGCGGTACTAACTATGGCTACACCTTC.

In DNA, the CDR3 is TGTGCCAGTACCCACCCGGGACAGCAGAACACTGAAGCTTTCTTT. This codes for CASTHPGQQNTEAFF. This rearrangement joins TRBV19 to TRBJ1-1; 7 bases are shared with TRBD1. Germline assignment: CDR1 LNHDA and CDR2 SQIVND (reference sequence). J gave up 1 base and V 7 bases, and 9 bases lay outside the gene matches. CDR3 length: 15 residues.